This is a list of T cell receptor beta chains from one sample in a study of T cells in Graves' hyperthyroidism and ophthalmopathy. TCRdb redid the calling of the multiplex PCR reads with MiXCR, one entry per CDR3 protein. The data show some 570,000 distinct CDR3 sequences, 14% seen once. Sequencing was done on a sample of blood. These receptors were collected from a woman aged 18-35 years with Graves' ophthalmopathy. Both conserved end residues are part of each CDR3. A D gene is named only where the DNA matches it firmly. For some rows the clone size is stated as once, few or many, or as a class when expanded; others skip it.

D	size	V	J	DNA	CDR3
.	.	TRBV24-1	TRBJ1-1	TGTGCCACCAGGATTTCACAGGGAAGTGAAGCTTTCTTT	CATRISQGSEAFF
.	.	TRBV10-3	TRBJ1-1	TGTGCCATCAGCCGGGACCGGGTGGACACTGAAGCTTTCTTT	CAISRDRVDTEAFF
TRBD1	.	TRBV27	TRBJ1-6	TGTGCCAGCAGTTTACTTTCCAGGGGGCTTAATTCACCCCTCCACTTT	CASSLLSRGLNSPLHF
TRBD1	many	TRBV7-6	TRBJ1-2	TGTGCCAGCAGCCTTGGGACAGGGGAATATGAAGGCTACACCTTC	CASSLGTGEYEGYTF
.	many	TRBV24-1	TRBJ2-7	TGTGCCACCAGTGATTTCCGGGACGGGACATACGAGCAGTACTTC	CATSDFRDGTYEQYF
.	many	TRBV2	TRBJ2-7	TGTGCCAGCAGTGTTGAGACAGAGAGGAGCTCCTACGAGCAGTACTTC	CASSVETERSSYEQYF
TRBD2	.	TRBV28	TRBJ2-7	TGTGCCAGCAGTTTGACCGGGACTAGCGGGAGGGACGAGCAGTACTTC	CASSLTGTSGRDEQYF
TRBD1	many	TRBV30	TRBJ2-7	TGTGCCTGGGATCCTTCGACAGGGGCCGAGCAGTACTTC	CAWDPSTGAEQYF
.	few	TRBV6-2/TRBV6-3	TRBJ1-1	TGTGCCAGCAGGATCACGGACGCGAAGGAAGCTTTCTTT	CASRITDAKEAFF
.	once	TRBV7-2	TRBJ1-2	TGTGCCAGCAGCTTAGCGCTCGGGGGTGGCTATGGCTACACCTTC	CASSLALGGGYGYTF
TRBD2	.	TRBV12-3/TRBV12-4	TRBJ2-1	TGTGCCAGCACCATTGGACTAGCGGGAGCTTTATTGCCCGCCTACAATGAGCAGTTCTTC	CASTIGLAGALLPAYNEQFF
TRBD1	.	TRBV6-2/TRBV6-3	TRBJ2-6	TGTGCCAGCAGTTACCTCCGGGACAGGCCTACTTCTGGGGCCAACGTCCTGACTTTC	CASSYLRDRPTSGANVLTF
.	many	TRBV30	TRBJ2-2	TGTGCCTGGATAGCGTCTTGGAGGACCGGGGAGCTGTTTTTT	CAWIASWRTGELFF
.	many	TRBV20-1	TRBJ1-1	TGCAGTGCCCAGAGTGGAGGTCAGGTTGAAGCTTTCTTT	CSAQSGGQVEAFF
.	many	TRBV12-5	TRBJ2-4	TGTGCTAGTGGTTCCAACCTAGCCAAAAACATTCAGTACTTC	CASGSNLAKNIQYF
.	many	TRBV6-1	TRBJ2-7	TGTGCCAGCAGTGAAGGCGGCAACTGGGCCTACGAGCAGTACTTC	CASSEGGNWAYEQYF
TRBD2	many	TRBV30	TRBJ2-1	TGTGCCTGGGATCTAGCGGGATTGGATGGGAATGAGCAGTTCTTC	CAWDLAGLDGNEQFF
.	few	TRBV4-3	TRBJ2-7	TGCGCCAGCAGCCAAGACCTTCCGCTTAGCGGAGCCCCCTACGAGCAGTACTTC	CASSQDLPLSGAPYEQYF
.	many	TRBV27	TRBJ1-1	TGTGCCAGCAGCGAAACGAGGACAGCCTGGGACACTGAAGCTTTCTTT	CASSETRTAWDTEAFF
.	.	TRBV7-3	TRBJ2-1	TGTGCCAGCAGCCAAAACGGAGGAGACAATGAGCAGTTCTTC	CASSQNGGDNEQFF
.	many	TRBV11-3	TRBJ2-1	TGTGCCAGCAGCTTAGAACCGAGCTCCTACAATGAGCAGTTCTTC	CASSLEPSSYNEQFF
.	many	TRBV7-9	TRBJ1-2	TGTGCCAGCAGCTTCGGTCAGGAGTATGGCTACACCTTC	CASSFGQEYGYTF